Here is one T cell receptor (beta chain) with its context. The antigen is undetermined. The V and J ends lost 6 bases and 1 base respectively, with 9 bases between them. This CDR3 comprises 12 residues. CDR1 is SQVTM, CDR2 ANQGSEA, per germline. The data stem from a study of T-cell reconstitution after alpha-beta-depleted transplantation in children. Overall study findings and caveats: Expanded clones from the graft, numbering several hundred, reportedly supplied alpha-beta T cells about two months after transplant. From newly produced T cells came most of the T-cell counts and diversity one year after transplant. Certain patients had high TCRbeta diversity at day 60, and it came from recipient T cells and thymic progenitors that survived.

Construction of the TCRbeta library involved unique molecular identifiers. TCRdb ran MiXCR on the PCR reads and lists one entry per CDR3 protein. The sample lists hundreds of thousands of distinct CDR3 sequences, 25% occurring once. The source of this sequence is a girl aged 2-10 years with Fanconi anemia, due to receive a stem cell transplant. This chain uses TRBV29-1 with TRBJ2-5, with a tentative D call TRBD1 (6 bases). The sequences come from PBMCs, collected before TCRalphabeta/CD19-depleted stem cell transplant. The CDR3 here is CSVQGSQETQYF. The CDR3 nucleotides read TGCAGCGTACAGGGTTCCCAAGAGACCCAGTACTTC.